Following are 27 T cell receptor beta chains from one sample sequenced in a study of cytomegalovirus exposure and HLA in healthy donors. The study ran its PCR with 60 Vbeta and 13 Jbeta primers. Profiling relied on immunoSEQ multiplex PCR, and the TCRdb table lists in-frame clones only, not all of them. The table has 150,000 or so clones, about three quarters seen once. The specimen sequenced was PBMCs. The source is a man aged 40-49 years in good health and CMV-seropositive.

The chain has TRBV5-4 and TRBJ1-2, with D maybe TRBD1 (5 bases). CDR1 is SGHNT, CDR2 YYREEE, per germline (reference sequence). The V and J ends lost 4 bases and 3 bases respectively, with 7 bases between them. The CDR3 contains 12 residues. As DNA, the CDR3 is TGTGCCAGCAGCGACAGAGACTATGGCTACACCTTC. It encodes CASSDRDYGYTF.

The V and J genes are TRBV27 and TRBJ2-3; D call uncertain. This CDR3 contains 13 residues. V lost 5 bases, J lost 1 base, and 7 bases lay in between. Per the germline V gene, CDR1 is MNHEY and CDR2 is SMNVEV (reference sequence). The DNA of the CDR3 is TGTGCCAGCAGTATACGAGGCACAGATACGCAGTATTTT. Translating it yields CASSIRGTDTQYF.

This chain uses TRBV27 with TRBJ1-6, with TRBD1 as a possible D gene (5 bases). Trimming left V 4 bases short and J 10 bases short, with 17 bases between. CDR1 and CDR2 from the germline V gene are MNHEY and SMNVEV (reference sequence). CDR3 length equals 15 residues. The CDR3 sequence is CASSSRAPLGSPLHF. CDR3 coding DNA: TGTGCCAGCAGTTCCAGGGCGCCCCTTGGATCACCCCTCCACTTT.

This clone was seen once. The chain is built from TRBV28 and TRBJ2-1, with 7 bases that match TRBD2. CDR1 is MDHEN, CDR2 SYDVKM, per germline. There are 15 residues in the CDR3. V shed 5 bases, J shed 6 bases, and the junction held 10 bases outside the gene matches. The CDR3 reads CASSLGGLEGNEQFF. CDR3 DNA: TGTGCCAGCAGTCTGGGTGGACTAGAAGGCAATGAGCAGTTCTTC.

The V and J genes are TRBV27 and TRBJ2-2; D perhaps matches TRBD1 (6 bases). This CDR3 has 17 amino acids. The germline gives CDR1 MNHEY, CDR2 SMNVEV (reference sequence). V was trimmed by 4 bases and J by 2 bases, leaving 17 bases between them. CDR3 bases: TGTGCCAGCAGTTCATTCTGGACAGAACACAACACCGGGGAGCTGTTTTTT. Residues: CASSSFWTEHNTGELFF.

This clone showed up just once. V is TRBV21-1 and J is TRBJ2-1; the D segment call TRBD1 is taken from the table without a DNA check. TRBV21-1 is deemed a pseudogene. CDR3 size: 16 residues. CDR3 nucleotide sequence: TGTGCCAGCATCATTTATCAGGTAAGCTCCTACAATGAGCAGTTCTTC. Its protein is CASIIYQVSSYNEQFF.

The chain links TRBV4-3 to TRBJ1-6; 9 nucleotides align to TRBD1. Germline CDR1 reads LGHNA; CDR2 reads YSLEER. The CDR3 contains 14 residues. J lost 6 bases, V lost 4 bases, and 1 base had no gene match. The CDR3 region has the DNA TGCGCCAGCAGCCCGACAGGGGGTAATTCACCCCTCCACTTT. Its protein product is CASSPTGGNSPLHF.

The chain links TRBV7-8 to TRBJ2-1; 9 bases agree with TRBD2. J was trimmed by 8 bases and V by 7 bases; bases with no gene match: 12. CDR3 length equals 15 residues. Germline values: CDR1 SGHVS, CDR2 FQNEAQ. For the CDR3, the DNA is TGTGCCAGCACCCCCATAGCGGGAGTTAAGGATGAGCAGTTCTTC. Translation gives CASTPIAGVKDEQFF.

V usage is TRBV5-4 and J usage is TRBJ2-4; D unclear. CDR1 and CDR2 (germline): SGHNT, YYREEE (reference sequence). V lost 2 bases, J lost 1 base, and 4 bases lay in between. The CDR3 extends over 13 amino acids. The CDR3 loop reads CASSLQAKNIQYF. CDR3 bases: TGTGCCAGCAGCTTACAGGCCAAAAACATTCAGTACTTC.

The chain is built from TRBV6-6 and TRBJ1-2, with a possible D match to TRBD1 (5 bases). With 0 bases removed from V and 3 bases from J, the gap between germline ends came to 8 bases. Germline V CDR1 and CDR2: MNHNY, SVGAGI (reference sequence). The CDR3 is 14 amino acids. The DNA of the CDR3 is TGTGCCAGCAGTTACTCTGACAGCTACTATGGCTACACCTTC. Amino acid sequence: CASSYSDSYYGYTF.

In this sample, this clone turned up once. J is TRBJ2-3 and V is TRBV6-6, with D possibly TRBD2 on 5 matching bases. Trimming left V 6 bases short and J 3 bases short, with 7 bases between. Germline V lookup: CDR1 MNHNY, CDR2 SVGAGI (reference sequence). The CDR3 runs to 12 residues. CDR3 amino acids: CASSGETDTQYF. The CDR3 DNA reads as TGTGCCAGCAGCGGGGAGACAGATACGCAGTATTTT.

This chain joins TRBV5-1 and TRBJ2-7; perhaps TRBD1 as D (6 bases). Trimming removed 1 base at V and 3 bases at J, with 11 bases between. This CDR3 has 14 amino acids. Germline values: CDR1 SGHRS, CDR2 YFSETQ. As DNA, the CDR3 is TGCGCCAGCAGCTTGAGAGGGGGTAACTACGAGCAGTACTTC. Protein: CASSLRGGNYEQYF.

The rearrangement uses TRBV18 and TRBJ1-1; D is undetermined. Germline V gene data show CDR1 as KGHSH and CDR2 as LQKENI. This CDR3 region has 15 residues. V was trimmed by 3 bases and J by 2 bases, leaving 13 bases between them. For the CDR3, the DNA is TGTGCCAGCTCACCTGCGGGGAATGCAAACACTGAAGCTTTCTTT. Its protein product is CASSPAGNANTEAFF. Complete variable domain (other parts from reference TRBV18 and TRBJ1-1): NAGVMQNPRHLVRRRGQEARLRCSPMKGHSHVYWYRQLPEEGLKFMVYLQKENIIDESGMPKERFSAEFPKEGPSILRIQQVVRGDSAAYFCASSPAGNANTEAFFGQGTRLTVV.

This clone was counted between two and nine times. The chain links TRBV5-1 to TRBJ2-7; D is possibly TRBD1 (5 bases). V was clipped by 5 bases and J by 5 bases, with 17 bases between them. The CDR3 extends over 14 amino acids. Germline V lookup: CDR1 SGHRS, CDR2 YFSETQ. CDR3 DNA sequence: TGCGCCAGCAGTTCTGGGGCCCTGGGGCACGAGCAGTACTTC. Protein product: CASSSGALGHEQYF.

This chain joins TRBV6-1 and TRBJ2-6; perhaps TRBD1 as D (7 bases). CDR1 and CDR2 from the germline V gene are MNHNS and SASEGT. This CDR3 is built from 17 residues. With 3 bases removed from V and 2 bases from J, the gap between germline ends came to 14 bases. The CDR3 loop reads CASSERTGGTGANVLTF. DNA of the CDR3: TGTGCCAGCAGTGAGAGGACAGGAGGGACTGGGGCCAACGTCCTGACTTTC.

V is TRBV2 and J is TRBJ1-1, with D possibly matching TRBD1 (5 bases). V was pared by 6 bases and J by 1 base, with 9 bases between. This CDR3 has 13 residues. Germline V gene data show CDR1 as SNHLY and CDR2 as FYNNEI. CDR3 sequence reads: CASSRDRNTEAFF. CDR3 DNA sequence: TGTGCCAGCAGCAGAGACAGGAACACTGAAGCTTTCTTT.

This clone was counted between two and nine times. The rearrangement joins TRBV19 to TRBJ2-2; no definite D call. This CDR3 has 15 amino acids. V was clipped by 5 bases and J by 6 bases, with 16 bases between them. CDR1 and CDR2 (germline): LNHDA, SQIVND (reference sequence). In DNA, the CDR3 is TGTGCCAGTAGTCCGCCGCCGGGTGGATCCGGGGAGCTGTTTTTT. This sequence encodes CASSPPPGGSGELFF.

This clone was seen a handful of times. The chain combines TRBV10-3 with TRBJ2-7; 11 bases align to TRBD1. With 4 bases clipped from V and 2 bases from J, the junction kept 4 bases outside the gene matches. The germline gives CDR1 ENHRY, CDR2 SYGVKD. The CDR3 spans 15 residues. The CDR3 protein is CAISVSGQGAYEQYF. The CDR3, as DNA: TGTGCCATCAGTGTATCGGGACAGGGGGCCTACGAGCAGTACTTC.

A few counts support this clone. The chain combines TRBV6-1 with TRBJ2-2; no definite D call. Germline assignment: CDR1 MNHNS and CDR2 SASEGT. Between the trimmed V and J ends, which lost 4 bases and 8 bases, there was a span of 11 bases. The CDR3 sequence is 13 residues long. The CDR3 region is CASSVRLTGELFF. Here the CDR3 DNA reads TGTGCCAGCAGTGTCCGACTTACGGGGGAGCTGTTTTTT.

This chain's CDR3 is CASSSGQTFEQFF. CDR3 sequence (DNA): TGTGCCAGCAGCTCCGGACAGACCTTTGAGCAGTTCTTC. The rearrangement links TRBV7-6 to TRBJ2-1, with D perhaps TRBD1 (6 bases). Germline V gene lookup returns CDR1 SGHVS and CDR2 FNYEAQ. The CDR3 contains 13 residues. Deletions cut 4 bases from V and 9 bases from J, with 13 bases between.

V and J are TRBV5-1 and TRBJ2-1, with TRBD2 matching 10 bases. Losses at the gene ends were 0 bases for V and 2 bases for J; bases not matched to a gene: 11. The CDR3 covers 19 residues. Germline values: CDR1 SGHRS, CDR2 YFSETQ. The CDR3, as DNA: TGCGCCAGCAGCTTGGATTTAGCGGGAGGCCTTAGGGCCTACAATGAGCAGTTCTTC. Amino acid sequence: CASSLDLAGGLRAYNEQFF.

The chain joins TRBV6-6 to TRBJ2-1; D gene ambiguous. CDR1 and CDR2 (germline): MNHNY, SVGAGI (reference sequence). The V end lost 6 bases, the J end lost 0 bases, and 6 bases lay between the germline ends. The CDR3 covers 13 residues. The CDR3: CASSWSSYNEQFF. CDR3 bases: TGTGCCAGCAGCTGGAGCTCCTACAATGAGCAGTTCTTC.

This clone rates as medium-sized. The rearrangement joins TRBV4-3 to TRBJ1-1; tentative D call: TRBD1 (5 bases). This CDR3 region has 13 residues. V dropped 6 bases and J dropped 2 bases, with 10 bases sitting between them. In germline, CDR1 is LGHNA, CDR2 YSLEER. The CDR3 protein is CASSVDRNTEAFF. The DNA of the CDR3 is TGCGCCAGCAGTGTCGACAGAAACACTGAAGCTTTCTTT.

The chain links TRBV7-8 to TRBJ2-7; TRBD1 matches at 8 bases. Germline CDR1 and CDR2: SGHVS and FQNEAQ. Trimming cost V 5 bases and J 3 bases; bases outside gene matches: 12. The CDR3 is 16 residues long. The CDR3 nucleotides are TGTGCCAGCAGCCCTGGGGCGGTTACAGGGGGCTACGAGCAGTACTTC. Residues: CASSPGAVTGGYEQYF.

The chain employs TRBV7-2 and TRBJ2-7; D is perhaps TRBD1 (5 bases). Trimming stripped 4 bases from V and 12 bases from J, with 16 bases between. Per the germline V gene, CDR1 is SGHTA and CDR2 is FQGNSA. The CDR3 totals 12 residues. DNA of the CDR3: TGTGCCAGCAGCTCCCCTAGGGGTTTGATGTACTTC. Amino acids: CASSSPRGLMYF.

This chain joins TRBV18 and TRBJ2-5; 9 bases align to TRBD2. Germline-derived CDR1 and CDR2 are KGHSH and LQKENI. This CDR3 is 16 amino acids long. V was clipped by 2 bases and J by 1 base; unmatched bases: 5. CDR3 nucleotide sequence: TGTGCCAGCTCACCAGGGCGGGGGGGCCTCCAAGAGACCCAGTACTTC. It is translated as CASSPGRGGLQETQYF.

The rearrangement links TRBV5-1 to TRBJ2-1; D unclear. Germline CDR1 and CDR2: SGHRS and YFSETQ. This CDR3 is built from 14 residues. V shed 6 bases and J shed 4 bases, with 14 bases lying between them. Here the CDR3 reads CASTATPTYNEQFF. The CDR3 DNA reads as TGCGCCAGCACCGCCACCCCCACTTACAATGAGCAGTTCTTC.